Listed below are T cell receptor beta chains from one sample, sequenced in a study of blood T cell repertoires in COVID-19. The method was immunoSEQ multiplex PCR; TCRdb's version includes in-frame clones alone and lacks a portion of them. The sample lists over 200,000 clones, roughly four fifths occurring once. Source material: PBMCs or T cells enriched from blood (not recorded which). The receptor source for this set is a man aged 60 to 75 who had recovered from COVID-19. Both conserved end residues are part of each CDR3. The order of the fields is J gene, D gene, V gene, clone size, CDR3 DNA, CDR3 protein. A D gene is named only where the DNA matches it firmly. Where a row states a size, it is once, few, many or the class of an expanded clone; other rows omit it.

J: TRBJ1-4
D: TRBD1
V: TRBV2
size: .
DNA: TGTGCCAGCAGGGCTAATTCCGGGACAGCTGAAAAACTGTTTTTT
CDR3: CASRANSGTAEKLFF

J: TRBJ1-2
D: TRBD1
V: TRBV2
size: .
DNA: TGTGCCAGCAGTGGCCAAGTACAGGGGAAAGAGGGCTACACCTTC
CDR3: CASSGQVQGKEGYTF

J: TRBJ1-1
D: .
V: TRBV7-2
size: .
DNA: TGTGCCAGCAGATCAATAGGGGTGAACACTGAAGCTTTCTTT
CDR3: CASRSIGVNTEAFF

J: TRBJ2-5
D: TRBD1
V: TRBV9
size: .
DNA: TGTGCCAGCAGCGCCACAGGGGCTAGGGAGACCCAGTACTTC
CDR3: CASSATGARETQYF

J: TRBJ1-2
D: TRBD1
V: TRBV19
size: .
DNA: TGTGCCAGTGGACAGGGGCGAGGCTATGGCTACACCTTC
CDR3: CASGQGRGYGYTF

J: TRBJ1-3
D: .
V: TRBV9
size: .
DNA: TGTGCCAGCAGCGTAGCTGACAACTCTGGAAACACCATATATTTT
CDR3: CASSVADNSGNTIYF

J: TRBJ2-5
D: TRBD1
V: TRBV4-3
size: .
DNA: TGCGCCAGCAGCCAAGGGACAGGGCAAGAGACCCAGTACTTC
CDR3: CASSQGTGQETQYF

J: TRBJ2-1
D: .
V: TRBV6-2/TRBV6-3
size: .
DNA: TGTGCCAGCAGTCAGACTAGTTCCTACAATGAGCAGTTCTTC
CDR3: CASSQTSSYNEQFF

J: TRBJ1-2
D: .
V: TRBV4-1
size: .
DNA: TGCGCCAGCAGCCAAGGTTTCGGAGCTAACTATGGCTACACCTTC
CDR3: CASSQGFGANYGYTF

J: TRBJ2-5
D: .
V: TRBV6-5
size: .
DNA: TGTGCCAGCAGGCCCACGGGGGATTTCCAAGAGACCCAGTACTTC
CDR3: CASRPTGDFQETQYF

J: TRBJ2-3
D: TRBD2
V: TRBV10-3
size: .
DNA: TGTGCCATCAGTGGATCCGGGGGGGAGGGTACGCAGTATTTT
CDR3: CAISGSGGEGTQYF

J: TRBJ2-1
D: .
V: TRBV5-1
size: .
DNA: TGCGCCAGCAGCTTGGTGTCAGGGGTGTACCTTGATGAGCAGTTCTTC
CDR3: CASSLVSGVYLDEQFF

J: TRBJ1-4
D: TRBD1
V: TRBV7-9
size: once
DNA: TGTGCCAGCAGCCCGGGACAGACAACTAATGAAAAACTGTTTTTT
CDR3: CASSPGQTTNEKLFF

J: TRBJ2-2
D: TRBD2
V: TRBV7-8
size: .
DNA: TGTGCCAGCAGCTTCGGACTAGCGGACACCGGGGAGCTGTTTTTT
CDR3: CASSFGLADTGELFF

J: TRBJ2-5
D: .
V: TRBV7-9
size: .
DNA: TGTGCCAGCAGCACGGGGGTGGACCAAGAGACCCAGTACTTC
CDR3: CASSTGVDQETQYF

J: TRBJ2-1
D: TRBD2
V: TRBV7-2
size: few
DNA: TGTGCCAGCATCTCATCGGGGGGGTCCTACAATGAGCAGTTCTTC
CDR3: CASISSGGSYNEQFF

J: TRBJ2-2
D: TRBD1
V: TRBV7-8
size: .
DNA: TGTGCCAGCAGCTTAGCGCCGAGACAGGGGGCAAGCACCGGGGAGCTGTTTTTT
CDR3: CASSLAPRQGASTGELFF

J: TRBJ2-5
D: TRBD1
V: TRBV10-3
size: .
DNA: TGTGCCATCAGTGAAGGGGGCGGACAAGAGACCCAGTACTTC
CDR3: CAISEGGGQETQYF

J: TRBJ2-5
D: TRBD2
V: TRBV4-1
size: .
DNA: TGCGCCAGCAGCCAAGATCACTCGCGGGGGGGTAAAGAGACCCAGTACTTC
CDR3: CASSQDHSRGGKETQYF

J: TRBJ2-1
D: .
V: TRBV12-3/TRBV12-4
size: .
DNA: TGTGCCAGCAGGCCCGGGGGTTACAATGAGCAGTTCTTC
CDR3: CASRPGGYNEQFF

J: TRBJ2-7
D: TRBD1
V: TRBV11-1
size: .
DNA: TGTGCCAGCAGCCCAATGGACAGGGTGAACGAGCAGTACTTC
CDR3: CASSPMDRVNEQYF

J: TRBJ1-6
D: TRBD1
V: TRBV5-6
size: .
DNA: TGTGCCAGCAGCAAGACAGGGGCTAATTCACCCCTCCACTTT
CDR3: CASSKTGANSPLHF

J: TRBJ1-3
D: .
V: TRBV9
size: .
DNA: TGTGCCAGCAGCGTATCCCCGCAGGGATTCTCTGGAAACACCATATATTTT
CDR3: CASSVSPQGFSGNTIYF

J: TRBJ1-1
D: .
V: TRBV6-5
size: .
DNA: TGTGCCAGCAGTTACAAGGGGCTGGACACTGAAGCTTTCTTT
CDR3: CASSYKGLDTEAFF

J: TRBJ2-1
D: .
V: TRBV7-6
size: .
DNA: TGTGCCAGCAGGGACATTAGAGGGGGGGCCTTATACAATGAGCAGTTCTTC
CDR3: CASRDIRGGALYNEQFF

J: TRBJ2-3
D: TRBD1
V: TRBV11-3
size: .
DNA: TGTGCCAGCAGCCAAGGACAGGGGGCATGGGGTTTTACAGATACGCAGTATTTT
CDR3: CASSQGQGAWGFTDTQYF

J: TRBJ2-5
D: .
V: TRBV6-5
size: .
DNA: TGTGCCCTACGGCAGCCGGGAGAGACCCAGTACTTC
CDR3: CALRQPGETQYF

J: TRBJ2-5
D: TRBD1
V: TRBV5-1
size: .
DNA: TGCGCCAGCAGCGTCACAGGGGGCGCAGAGACCCAGTACTTC
CDR3: CASSVTGGAETQYF

J: TRBJ2-3
D: .
V: TRBV2
size: .
DNA: TGTGCCAGCAGTCTAGGCCTCATTAGCACAGATACGCAGTATTTT
CDR3: CASSLGLISTDTQYF

J: TRBJ1-5
D: TRBD1
V: TRBV5-8
size: once
DNA: TGTGCCAGCAGCCCCTGGACAGGGGTTAAGCAGCCCCAGCATTTT
CDR3: CASSPWTGVKQPQHF

J: TRBJ1-1
D: TRBD1
V: TRBV18
size: few
DNA: TGTGCCAGCTCACTCAACTCTCGACAGGGAGGCACTGAAGCTTTCTTT
CDR3: CASSLNSRQGGTEAFF

J: TRBJ2-5
D: TRBD1
V: TRBV14
size: .
DNA: TGTGCCAGCAGCCAAGGGGGACAGCCGGTGGTGGAGACCCAGTACTTC
CDR3: CASSQGGQPVVETQYF

J: TRBJ1-6
D: .
V: TRBV9
size: .
DNA: TGTGCCAGCAGCGTAGGAGCAGCGAGCGATAATTCACCCCTCCACTTT
CDR3: CASSVGAASDNSPLHF

J: TRBJ2-7
D: TRBD2
V: TRBV2
size: .
DNA: TGTGCCAGCAGTACCATGACTAGCGGGGGATTCTACGAGCAGTACTTC
CDR3: CASSTMTSGGFYEQYF

J: TRBJ2-1
D: .
V: TRBV2
size: .
DNA: TGTGCCAGCGGGCAAACACACAATGAGCAGTTCTTC
CDR3: CASGQTHNEQFF

J: TRBJ1-3
D: .
V: TRBV4-2
size: once
DNA: TGTGCCAGCAGCCAAGAGCGGACTGGAAACACCATATATTTT
CDR3: CASSQERTGNTIYF

J: TRBJ2-7
D: .
V: TRBV21-1
size: once
DNA: TGTGCCAGCAGCAAAGGCAGGAACGGGGACAGGTACTTCTACGAGCAGTACTTC
CDR3: CASSKGRNGDRYFYEQYF

J: TRBJ2-5
D: .
V: TRBV19
size: .
DNA: TGTGCCAGTAGTATTCAGTACCAAGAGACCCAGTACTTC
CDR3: CASSIQYQETQYF

J: TRBJ2-1
D: TRBD2
V: TRBV3-1/TRBV3-2
size: .
DNA: TGTGCCAGCAGCCTGCGGACTAGCGGGGGGGTATATGAGCAGTTCTTC
CDR3: CASSLRTSGGVYEQFF

J: TRBJ2-5
D: .
V: TRBV7-2
size: .
DNA: TGTGCCAGCAGCTTAGTGGGGCCAGGGGAAATTAGAGAGACCCAGTACTTC
CDR3: CASSLVGPGEIRETQYF